The 14 T cell receptor beta chains presented below share a single source sample, sequenced in a study of metastatic and nonmetastatic thyroid tumors. MiXCR was used by TCRdb to re-call the PCR reads. The sample has just under 45,000 clones, roughly 3.2% seen once; the top ten hold 8% to 10%. Every patient underwent thyroid surgery untreated. The sequenced sample was blood. These receptors were obtained from a female donor with papillary thyroid cancer or a benign thyroid nodule (not recorded which). Some clones in this sample may be carry-over from other donors' samples.

Many counts were recorded for this clone. The genes are TRBV5-1 and TRBJ2-7; maybe TRBD2 (5 bases). V was shortened by 4 bases and J by 7 bases, with 21 bases between the two germline ends. Germline V gives CDR1 SGHRS, CDR2 YFSETQ. The CDR3 has 15 amino acids. The CDR3 spells CASSPRDGLSGEQYF. DNA of the CDR3: TGCGCCAGCAGCCCCCGGGATGGACTGTCGGGGGAGCAGTACTTC.

This clone was recorded at least ten times. The CDR3 spells CASSYDSGTSYNEQFF. CDR3 bases: TGTGCCAGCAGCTACGATAGCGGGACATCCTACAATGAGCAGTTCTTC. The chain uses TRBV7-8 and TRBJ2-1, with 8 bases lining up with TRBD2. V trimming: 4 bases; J trimming: 1 base; junction bases outside the gene matches: 6. The CDR3 extends over 16 amino acids. In germline, CDR1 is SGHVS, CDR2 FQNEAQ.

The chain is built from TRBV12-3 or TRBV12-4 and TRBJ2-1, with D perhaps TRBD2 (7 bases). The CDR3 covers 14 residues. The ends were cut back, 7 bases at V and 8 bases at J, with 18 bases in the middle. CDR3 protein: CASKWGGPLDEQFF. The DNA of the CDR3 is TGTGCCAGCAAGTGGGGGGGCCCTTTGGATGAGCAGTTCTTC.

This clone was seen ten or more times. The CDR3 loop reads CASRDNPYGYTF. CDR3 nucleotides: TGTGCCAGCAGAGACAATCCCTATGGCTACACCTTC. The V call is TRBV12-3 or TRBV12-4, the J call TRBJ1-2; D uncertain. The CDR3 spans 12 residues. Trimming stripped 6 bases from V and 4 bases from J, with 9 bases between.

This clone was counted ten times or more. This sequence joins TRBV5-1 and TRBJ1-2, with D maybe TRBD1 (6 bases). The V end was cut by 4 bases, the J end by 3 bases, with 13 bases between. CDR1 is SGHRS and CDR2 is YFSETQ in the germline V gene. The CDR3 consists of 14 residues. Here the CDR3 reads CASSLAGADYGYTF. CDR3 nucleotide sequence: TGCGCCAGCAGCCTGGCGGGGGCCGACTATGGCTACACCTTC.

The chain combines TRBV15 with TRBJ2-3; perhaps TRBD2 as D (6 bases). This CDR3 is 15 amino acids long. The V gene lost 10 bases and the J gene lost 2 bases, with 19 bases spanning the gap. Per the germline V gene, CDR1 is LNHNV and CDR2 is YYDKDF (reference sequence). The CDR3 loop reads CAIESGTSNTDTQYF. CDR3 in DNA: TGTGCCATCGAATCCGGGACTTCCAACACAGATACGCAGTATTTT.

This clone was counted ten times or more. The V call is TRBV2, the J call TRBJ2-7; TRBD1 or TRBD2 may be the D gene (5 bases each). Germline CDR1 reads SNHLY; CDR2 reads FYNNEI. Trimming removed 8 bases at V and 3 bases at J, with 17 bases between. The CDR3 is made up of 14 amino acids. The CDR3 coding sequence is TGTGCCAGCCTTTCGGGGCAGGGCCACTACGAGCAGTACTTC. Translation gives CASLSGQGHYEQYF.

The chain couples TRBV20-1 to TRBJ2-7, with a weak D call TRBD1 (5 bases). The CDR3 loop spans 13 amino acids. Germline CDR1 and CDR2: DFQATT and SNEGSKA (reference sequence). The ends were cut back, 1 base at V and 3 bases at J, with 10 bases in the middle. CDR3 protein: CSARAARDYEQYF. Written as DNA, the CDR3 is TGCAGTGCTAGAGCGGCCAGGGACTACGAGCAGTACTTC.

This clone was recorded at least ten times. The J gene is TRBJ2-1, the V gene TRBV20-1, with D hard to call. Trimming pared 3 bases from V and 0 bases from J, leaving 12 bases between. The CDR3 totals 15 residues. Germline V gene data show CDR1 as DFQATT and CDR2 as SNEGSKA (reference sequence). CDR3 DNA: TGCAGTGCTAGGTCCGGGCCGAGCTCCTACAATGAGCAGTTCTTC. This translates into CSARSGPSSYNEQFF.

This clone was counted only a few times. The chain combines TRBV6-2 or TRBV6-3 with TRBJ1-6; D is unclear. V was trimmed by 7 bases and J by 0 bases, leaving 25 bases between them. CDR3 length equals 20 residues. Germline assignment: CDR1 MNHEY and CDR2 SVGEGT. For the CDR3, the DNA is TGTGCCAGCAAACGGACCATGGGAATAGGTGCGGCCTCCTATAATTCACCCCTCCACTTT. Amino acid sequence: CASKRTMGIGAASYNSPLHF.

This clone occurred many times. The rearrangement links TRBV30 to TRBJ1-2; possibly TRBD1 for D (5 bases). Germline values: CDR1 GTSNPN, CDR2 SVGIG (reference sequence). The V end was cut by 1 base, the J end by 4 bases, with 19 bases between. This CDR3 region has 16 residues. The CDR3 DNA reads as TGTGCCTGGAGTGGCCGATCCCGGGACGGCCTCTATGGCTACACCTTC. It is translated as CAWSGRSRDGLYGYTF.

This clone came up many times. The J gene is TRBJ2-2, the V gene TRBV7-9, with 7 bases that match TRBD1. The CDR3 length is 15 residues. V was pared by 4 bases and J by 5 bases, with 7 bases of the junction left unmatched. CDR1 is SEHNR, CDR2 FQNEAQ, per germline (reference sequence). CDR3 DNA sequence: TGTGCCAGCAGCTCAGGGGACAGTATAACCGGGGAGCTGTTTTTT. It codes for CASSSGDSITGELFF. The full variable domain, in which reference TRBV7-9 and TRBJ2-2 provide the parts outside the CDR3, is DTGVSQNPRHKITKRGQNVTFRCDPISEHNRLYWYRQTLGQGPEFLTYFQNEAQLEKSRLLSDRFSAERPKGSFSTLEIQRTEQGDSAMYLCASSSGDSITGELFFGEGSRLTVL.

This clone occurred many times. The V and J genes are TRBV20-1 and TRBJ2-1; TRBD2 matches at 14 bases. Losses at the gene ends were 1 base for V and 9 bases for J; bases not matched to a gene: 23. The germline V gene has CDR1 DFQATT and CDR2 SNEGSKA (reference sequence). There are 21 residues in the CDR3. The CDR3 reads CSARALTGTSGSRNLYGEQFF. The DNA for the CDR3 is TGCAGTGCTAGAGCCCTCACGGGGACTAGCGGGAGTAGGAACCTCTATGGTGAGCAGTTCTTC.

The rearrangement joins TRBV6-1 to TRBJ2-2; D call uncertain. The CDR3 contains 13 residues. Germline-derived CDR1 and CDR2 are MNHNS and SASEGT. Trimming removed 6 bases at V and 7 bases at J, with 12 bases between. The CDR3 spells CASRSAMGGELFF. In nucleotides, the CDR3 is TGTGCCAGCAGGAGTGCCATGGGCGGGGAGCTGTTTTTT.